This TCR beta chain came from a study of blood T cell repertoires in COVID-19 (dated by TCRdb to 2020 to 2021). Broadly, across the study: Collaborator samples came from the United States, Italy and Spain and covered acute and convalescent phases of COVID-19. The prospective study material was composed of cDNA or gDNA derived from T cells, B-cell-depleted T cells, or PBMCs. Subjects who had been exposed to COVID-19, were actively infected with it, or had recovered from it provided the deeply sampled blood TCRbeta repertoires that made up the dataset. The repertoires were released in a freely available public database meant as a resource for research on the immune response to SARS-CoV-2. The samples were drawn from two sources: the first 160 participants of the ongoing ImmuneRACE study, and over 1,000 subjects contributed by 6 global collaborators. A de-identified subject ID, COVID-19 status, age in years and sex were almost always included in the sample metadata. Where available, HLA class I and class II types were obtained from metadata supplied by the sample provider rather than from assay-based typing. General conclusions and limits of the study: How much clinical and demographic metadata was included differed by source and by participant, and the metadata was provided uncurated.

The sample holds a few counts of this clone. Its antigen remains undetermined. No much larger clonotype is one base removed from it; base qualities were not supplied. TCRbeta CDR3 regions were amplified from genomic DNA using the immunoSEQ Assay, a bias-controlled multiplex PCR. On the authors' methods: Within the assay, amplification of reference gene primers was used to estimate how many nucleated cells each sample contained. To quantify the absolute abundance of each unique TCRbeta CDR3 rearrangement, sequence reads were collapsed and filtered. For each sample, productive Simpson clonality was calculated by taking the square root of Simpson's diversity index across productive rearrangements. TCRdb took this table from immuneACCESS and kept in-frame rearrangements with V and J called. Such tables lack part of the clones; where checked against another copy, unresolved V genes explain under half of the gap, and the rest is unexplained. V, J and clone size were drawn from that table, and D and trimming were deduced from the DNA. The sample table contains 250,000 to 300,000 clones; only one count was recorded for approximately 82% of them. Less than 4% of the sample comes from the top ten.

The germline V gene (reference sequence) gives CDR1 as SEHNR and CDR2 as FQNEAQ. V lost 4 bases and J lost 6 bases; the stretch between them is 7 bases long. From the cysteine through the phenylalanine, the CDR3 covers 12 amino acids. The sequence is cut down to CDR3 DNA, 36 bases in frame from base 1. Each collaborating institution followed its own protocols to collect whole blood in K2EDTA tubes. For TCRbeta analysis, collaborators shipped samples as frozen whole blood, isolated PBMCs, or DNA extracted from either of those sample types. Sequencing was performed on peripheral blood. The chain is assembled from TRBV7-9 and TRBJ2-1, and TRBD2 may be the D gene, going by 5 matching bases. The clonotype originates from a woman in her late teens or twenties with acute or convalescent COVID-19. The CDR3 has the sequence CASSSDSNEQFF. At the DNA level, the sequence is TGTGCCAGCAGCTCGGACTCCAATGAGCAGTTCTTC. Joined to the reference TRBV7-9 and TRBJ2-1 proteins, this CDR3 gives the full variable domain: DTGVSQNPRHKITKRGQNVTFRCDPISEHNRLYWYRQTLGQGPEFLTYFQNEAQLEKSRLLSDRFSAERPKGSFSTLEIQRTEQGDSAMYLCASSSDSNEQFFGPGTRLTVL.